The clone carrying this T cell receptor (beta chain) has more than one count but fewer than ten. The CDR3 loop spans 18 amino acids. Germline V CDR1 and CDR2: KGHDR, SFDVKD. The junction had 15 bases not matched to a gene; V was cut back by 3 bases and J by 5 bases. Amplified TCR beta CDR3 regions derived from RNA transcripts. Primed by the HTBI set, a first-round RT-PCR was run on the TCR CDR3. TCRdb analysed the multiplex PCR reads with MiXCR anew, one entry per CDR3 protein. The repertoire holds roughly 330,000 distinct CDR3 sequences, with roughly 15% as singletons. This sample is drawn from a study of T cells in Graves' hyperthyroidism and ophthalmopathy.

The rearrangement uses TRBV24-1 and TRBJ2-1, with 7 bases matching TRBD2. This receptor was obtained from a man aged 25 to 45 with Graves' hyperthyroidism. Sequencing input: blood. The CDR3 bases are TGTGCCACCAGTGATGAGGGTTGGGACGCGGGAGTCCACAATGAGCAGTTCTTC. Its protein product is CATSDEGWDAGVHNEQFF.